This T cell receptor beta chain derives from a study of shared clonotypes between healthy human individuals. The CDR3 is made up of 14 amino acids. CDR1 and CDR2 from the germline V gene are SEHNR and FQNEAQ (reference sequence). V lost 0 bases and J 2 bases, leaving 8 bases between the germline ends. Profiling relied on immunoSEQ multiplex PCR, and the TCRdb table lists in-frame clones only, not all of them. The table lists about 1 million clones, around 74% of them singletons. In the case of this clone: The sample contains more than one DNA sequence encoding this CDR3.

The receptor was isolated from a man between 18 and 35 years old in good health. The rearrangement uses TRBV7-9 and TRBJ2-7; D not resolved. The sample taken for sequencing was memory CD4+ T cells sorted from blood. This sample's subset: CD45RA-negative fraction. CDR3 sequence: CASSLAVQTYEQYF. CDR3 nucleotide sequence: TGTGCCAGCAGCTTAGCGGTTCAGACCTACGAGCAGTACTTC.